The 23 T cell receptor beta chains reported below all come from one sample, sequenced in a study of Tregs in tolerant kidney transplant recipients. Sequenced by immunoSEQ multiplex PCR; TCRdb stores in-frame clones only, minus some. The repertoire holds some 110,000 clones, with almost 95% as singletons. The specimen was CD4+ T cells from blood. The receptors come from a human donor in good health.

Of note for this clone: Germline is not matched at one junction end, which may reflect a read error. The rearrangement links TRBV2 to TRBJ1-6, with TRBD1 matching 11 bases. CDR1 SNHLY and CDR2 FYNNEI come from the germline V gene. The CDR3 is 13 amino acids. The DNA of the CDR3 is TGCGCGGGACAGGGGGAATATAATTCACCCCTCCACTTT. Translation gives CAGQGEYNSPLHF. The full variable domain, rest sourced from reference TRBV2 and TRBJ1-6, is EPEVTQTPSHQVTQMGQEVILRCVPISNHLYFYWYRQILGQKVEFLVSFYNNEISEKSEIFDDQFSVERPDGSNFTLKIRSTKLEDSAMYFCAGQGEYNSPLHFGNGTRLTVT.

This chain connects TRBV9 to TRBJ1-5; a weak D match, TRBD1 (5 bases). CDR3 length: 14 residues. Germline values: CDR1 SGDLS, CDR2 YYNGEE. The V and J ends lost 0 bases and 10 bases respectively, with 14 bases between them. The CDR3 loop is CASSVGGSELPQHF. The CDR3 DNA follows: TGTGCCAGCAGCGTAGGGGGGAGTGAATTACCCCAGCATTTT.

The chain combines TRBV19 with TRBJ2-2, with no clear D. The ends were cut back, 6 bases at V and 7 bases at J, with 12 bases in the middle. Germline CDR1 LNHDA, CDR2 SQIVND (reference sequence). CDR3 length equals 13 residues. CDR3 region: CASRGSWGGELFF. The CDR3 nucleotides are TGTGCCAGTAGAGGTAGTTGGGGCGGGGAGCTGTTTTTT.

The J gene is TRBJ1-3, the V gene TRBV6-6, with TRBD1 matching 7 bases. The CDR3 consists of 16 residues. Germline V gene data show CDR1 as MNHNY and CDR2 as SVGAGI (reference sequence). The V gene end was trimmed by 5 bases and the J gene end by 0 bases; junction bases not matched to a gene: 7. Here the CDR3 DNA reads TGTGCCAGCAGTGCCCGCGACAGGGACTCTGGAAACACCATATATTTT. This gives the protein CASSARDRDSGNTIYF.

V gene TRBV27 combines with J gene TRBJ2-5; 9 bases agree with TRBD1. Germline V gene lookup returns CDR1 MNHEY and CDR2 SMNVEV (reference sequence). This CDR3 contains 15 residues. J was trimmed by 1 base and V by 5 bases; bases with no gene match: 5. The CDR3 spells CASSAGQGLQETQYF. Here the CDR3 DNA reads TGTGCCAGCAGTGCGGGACAGGGACTCCAAGAGACCCAGTACTTC.

V usage is TRBV30 and J usage is TRBJ2-7, with D unclear. CDR3 size: 15 residues. Per germline, CDR1 GTSNPN and CDR2 SVGIG (reference sequence). The V and J ends lost 3 bases and 0 bases respectively, with 15 bases between them. The CDR3 nucleotides read TGTGCCTGGAGGGGGATTACACCCAGCTCCTACGAGCAGTACTTC. Protein product: CAWRGITPSSYEQYF. The whole variable domain, filled in from reference TRBV30 and TRBJ2-7, reads SQTIHQWPATLVQPVGSPLSLECTVEGTSNPNLYWYRQAAGRGLQLLFYSVGIGQISSEVPQNLSASRPQDRQFILSSKKLLLSDSGFYLCAWRGITPSSYEQYFGPGTRLTVT.

The chain employs TRBV6-1 and TRBJ2-4; 8 bases fit TRBD2. This CDR3 contains 14 residues. The V gene end was trimmed by 6 bases and the J gene end by 4 bases; junction bases not matched to a gene: 5. Looked up from germline, CDR1 is MNHNS and CDR2 is SASEGT. DNA for the CDR3: TGTGCCAGCAGGGAGCGGGGGCAGAAAAACATTCAGTACTTC. Translation gives CASRERGQKNIQYF.

The chain combines TRBV15 with TRBJ1-5; TRBD1 agrees at 7 bases. This CDR3 spans 15 amino acids. V lost 1 base, J lost 5 bases, and 5 bases stayed unmatched. Germline CDR1 reads LNHNV; CDR2 reads YYDKDF (reference sequence). CDR3 nucleotide sequence: TGTGCCACCAGCAGAGGGGACAGAAGTTATCAGCCCCAGCATTTT. This codes for CATSRGDRSYQPQHF.

V usage is TRBV5-1 and J usage is TRBJ2-1, with 9 bases that match TRBD2. Germline V lookup: CDR1 SGHRS, CDR2 YFSETQ. CDR3 length: 15 residues. V was clipped by 2 bases and J by 4 bases; unmatched bases: 4. The CDR3 here is CASSFSGSGYNEQFF. The CDR3 bases are TGCGCCAGCAGCTTTAGCGGGAGCGGTTACAATGAGCAGTTCTTC.

V gene TRBV7-9 combines with J gene TRBJ1-1, with D possibly matching TRBD1 (6 bases). Trimming removed 4 bases at V and 4 bases at J, with 13 bases between. This CDR3 contains 14 residues. CDR1 and CDR2 from the germline V gene are SEHNR and FQNEAQ (reference sequence). Here the CDR3 DNA reads TGTGCCAGCAGCTGGGAGGGGGGCATCACTGAAGCTTTCTTT. Its protein product is CASSWEGGITEAFF. Looking up the rest from reference TRBV7-9 and TRBJ1-1 gives the full variable domain: DTGVSQNPRHKITKRGQNVTFRCDPISEHNRLYWYRQTLGQGPEFLTYFQNEAQLEKSRLLSDRFSAERPKGSFSTLEIQRTEQGDSAMYLCASSWEGGITEAFFGQGTRLTVV.

The chain has TRBV18 and TRBJ1-1; D gene uncertain. CDR1 is KGHSH, CDR2 LQKENI, per germline. The V gene lost 2 bases and the J gene lost 1 base, with 17 bases spanning the gap. There are 17 residues in the CDR3. The CDR3 nucleotides are TGTGCCAGCTCACCAACCCCGTCCTCTTTTAGGAACACTGAAGCTTTCTTT. It codes for CASSPTPSSFRNTEAFF.

This chain links TRBV7-9 with TRBJ1-5, with 8 bases identical to TRBD1. V shed 4 bases and J 5 bases; nucleotides not matched to a gene: 7. CDR3 length: 15 residues. From germline, CDR1 is SEHNR and CDR2 FQNEAQ (reference sequence). CDR3 nucleotides: TGTGCCAGCAGCTCATTGGACAGGGACTATCAGCCCCAGCATTTT. Protein product: CASSSLDRDYQPQHF.

The V gene is TRBV19, the J gene TRBJ2-3; the D call may be TRBD1 or TRBD2 (7 bases each). Germline V gene data show CDR1 as LNHDA and CDR2 as SQIVND (reference sequence). This CDR3 region has 17 residues. Trimming shortened V by 10 bases and J by 5 bases, and 28 bases separated the two germline ends. CDR3 sequence: CATYGAMRERGRDTQYF. CDR3 bases: TGTGCCACCTATGGGGCTATGCGGGAGAGGGGGCGAGATACGCAGTATTTT. The whole variable domain, remainder taken from reference TRBV19 and TRBJ2-3, is DGGITQSPKYLFRKEGQNVTLSCEQNLNHDAMYWYRQDPGQGLRLIYYSQIVNDFQKGDIAEGYSVSREKKESFPLTVTSAQKNPTAFYLCATYGAMRERGRDTQYFGPGTRLTVL.

The gene calls are TRBV4-2 and TRBJ2-5; 7 nucleotides align to TRBD1. CDR1 is LGHNA and CDR2 is YNFKEQ in the germline V gene. With V trimmed by 1 base and J by 9 bases, 11 bases remained unmatched. This CDR3 contains 15 residues. CDR3: CASSQGPGQLEAQYF. CDR3 nucleotide sequence: TGTGCCAGCAGCCAAGGGCCGGGACAGCTTGAGGCCCAGTACTTC.

The rearrangement joins TRBV5-1 to TRBJ1-2, with 10 bases identical to TRBD1. The germline CDR1 and CDR2 sequences are SGHRS and YFSETQ. V shed 6 bases and J 3 bases; nucleotides not matched to a gene: 2. The CDR3 spans 13 residues. CDR3 sequence reads: CASTGQGDYGYTF. Here the CDR3 DNA reads TGCGCCAGCACCGGACAGGGGGACTATGGCTACACCTTC.

The chain employs TRBV6-1 and TRBJ1-5; 9 bases are a match to TRBD1. This CDR3 spans 14 amino acids. Per germline, CDR1 MNHNS and CDR2 SASEGT. The J segment lost 6 bases and the V segment lost 10 bases, leaving 10 bases of the junction unmatched. The CDR3 DNA reads TGTGCCATGGGGACAGGGAGCACGGGTCAGCCCCAGCATTTT. This gives the protein CAMGTGSTGQPQHF.

The V call is TRBV19, the J call TRBJ1-2; D is ambiguous. Trimming pared 4 bases from V and 5 bases from J, leaving 11 bases between. CDR3 length equals 13 residues. Germline CDR1 LNHDA, CDR2 SQIVND (reference sequence). In DNA form, the CDR3 reads TGTGCCAGTAGTACCTCCGGAGGGTATGGCTACACCTTC. It is translated as CASSTSGGYGYTF. Full variable domain (remainder filled in from reference TRBV19 and TRBJ1-2): DGGITQSPKYLFRKEGQNVTLSCEQNLNHDAMYWYRQDPGQGLRLIYYSQIVNDFQKGDIAEGYSVSREKKESFPLTVTSAQKNPTAFYLCASSTSGGYGYTFGSGTRLTVV.

The genes are TRBV18 and TRBJ2-1; D may be TRBD1 (6 bases). There are 13 residues in the CDR3. V was clipped by 6 bases and J by 8 bases, with 14 bases between them. Germline CDR1 reads KGHSH; CDR2 reads LQKENI. Written as DNA, the CDR3 is TGTGCCAGCTCTCTGACAGGATCTGATGAGCAGTTCTTC. This translates into CASSLTGSDEQFF.

The rearrangement joins TRBV19 to TRBJ1-2; the D gene is possibly TRBD1 (6 bases). The CDR3 is made up of 14 amino acids. Between the trimmed V and J ends, which lost 3 bases and 4 bases, there was a span of 12 bases. CDR1 and CDR2 (germline): LNHDA, SQIVND (reference sequence). The CDR3 sequence: CASSIRGRGYGYTF. DNA for the CDR3: TGTGCCAGTAGTATCCGGGGGCGCGGCTATGGCTACACCTTC.

The chain couples TRBV4-2 to TRBJ2-7, with D tentatively TRBD2 (7 bases). Germline V gene lookup returns CDR1 LGHNA and CDR2 YNFKEQ. Trimming cost V 4 bases and J 0 bases, with 16 bases left between them. This CDR3 comprises 16 residues. DNA for the CDR3: TGTGCCAGCAGCCGCCTAGGGGGGGGTAGCTCCTACGAGCAGTACTTC. It specifies CASSRLGGGSSYEQYF.

The V and J genes are TRBV11-2 and TRBJ2-7; TRBD2 might be the D (6 bases). This CDR3 is built from 15 residues. Trimming left V 6 bases short and J 0 bases short, with 15 bases between. The germline V gene has CDR1 SGHAT and CDR2 FQNNGV. This CDR3 reads CASSQASGFSYEQYF. In DNA form, the CDR3 reads TGTGCCAGCAGTCAGGCCAGCGGGTTCTCCTACGAGCAGTACTTC.

The chain couples TRBV5-1 to TRBJ2-3; 8 bases are shared with TRBD2. This CDR3 spans 16 amino acids. The V gene's germline CDR1 is SGHRS and CDR2 YFSETQ. The ends lost 2 bases at V and 2 bases at J; junction bases unmatched: 7. CDR3 DNA sequence: TGCGCCAGCAGCTTCGGACTAGCAGATGACACAGATACGCAGTATTTT. It specifies CASSFGLADDTDTQYF.

The chain joins TRBV20-1 to TRBJ2-7; maybe TRBD2 (5 bases). The CDR3 totals 11 residues. CDR1 and CDR2 from the germline V gene are DFQATT and SNEGSKA (reference sequence). The ends were cut back, 2 bases at V and 7 bases at J, with 9 bases in the middle. CDR3 nucleotides: TGCAGTGCTAGATTTCGAGGGGAGCAGTACTTC. It specifies CSARFRGEQYF.